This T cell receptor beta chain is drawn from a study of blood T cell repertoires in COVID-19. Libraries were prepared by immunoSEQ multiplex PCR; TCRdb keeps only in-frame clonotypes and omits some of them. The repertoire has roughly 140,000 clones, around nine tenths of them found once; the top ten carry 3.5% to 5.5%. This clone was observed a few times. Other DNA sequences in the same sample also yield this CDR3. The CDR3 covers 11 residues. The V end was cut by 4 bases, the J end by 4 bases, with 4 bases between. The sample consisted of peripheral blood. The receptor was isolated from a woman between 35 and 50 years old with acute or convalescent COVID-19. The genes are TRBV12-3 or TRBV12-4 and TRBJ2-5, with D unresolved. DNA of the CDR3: TGTGCCAGCAGTTCCAGAGAGACCCAGTACTTC. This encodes CASSSRETQYF.